The 17 T cell receptor beta chains presented below share a single source sample, sequenced in a study of cytomegalovirus exposure and HLA in healthy donors. Both 60 Vbeta primers and 13 Jbeta primers went into the PCR. Sequencing was performed with immunoSEQ multiplex PCR; in TCRdb, only in-frame clones are kept and a portion is missing. The data show 90,000 to 130,000 clones, approximately 82% seen once. Sequencing was done on a sample of PBMCs. All receptors come from a young man in good health and CMV-seropositive.

This clone is a singleton in its sample. At one of its ends the junction is not consistent with the germline gene, which may arise from a read error. This chain uses TRBV11-3 with TRBJ1-2, with D unresolved. The CDR3 is 12 residues long. Germline V gene data show CDR1 as SGHNT and CDR2 as YENEEA. The CDR3 bases are TGTGCCAGCAGCTTAGGCGACACTTTCCCGGCCTTC. Translating gives CASSLGDTFPAF.

The V call is TRBV23-1, the J call TRBJ2-5; tentatively, D is TRBD1 (6 bases). TRBV23-1 falls under the ORF class, with uncertain function. V lost 0 bases and J 0 bases, leaving 14 bases between the germline ends. There are 17 residues in the CDR3. CDR3 protein: CASSQSKDSEYQETQYF. For the CDR3, the DNA is TGCGCCAGCAGTCAATCGAAGGACAGCGAGTACCAAGAGACCCAGTACTTC.

The rearrangement links TRBV6-5 to TRBJ1-5, with a possible D match to TRBD1 (5 bases). V lost 6 bases and J lost 0, with 12 bases in between. This CDR3 is built from 15 residues. Germline V gives CDR1 MNHEY, CDR2 SVGAGI. The CDR3 sequence: CASSPRGGSNQPQHF. As DNA, the CDR3 is TGTGCCAGCAGCCCCCGCGGGGGTAGCAATCAGCCCCAGCATTTT.

The chain has TRBV5-1 and TRBJ2-5; 11 bases align to TRBD2. The CDR3 length is 15 residues. The V segment lost 1 base and the J segment 4 bases; nucleotides outside the gene matches: 3. Germline V gene data show CDR1 as SGHRS and CDR2 as YFSETQ. The CDR3 coding sequence is TGCGCCAGCAGCTTGTCCCTAGCGGGAGGAGAGACCCAGTACTTC. Its translation is CASSLSLAGGETQYF.

A single count supports this clone. J is TRBJ1-2 and V is TRBV6-6; TRBD1 matches 8 bases. Trimming took 4 bases from V and 1 from J; bases not matched to a gene: 2. Per the germline V gene, CDR1 is MNHNY and CDR2 is SVGAGI (reference sequence). The CDR3 contains 14 residues. The CDR3 coding sequence is TGTGCCAGCAGTTTGACAGGGGATAACTATGGCTACACCTTC. The encoded protein is CASSLTGDNYGYTF.

This chain joins TRBV30 and TRBJ2-2, with TRBD2 matching over 7 bases. The CDR3 extends over 16 amino acids. The germline CDR1 and CDR2 sequences are GTSNPN and SVGIG (reference sequence). J lost 3 bases, V lost 1 base, and 8 bases had no gene match. CDR3 region: CAWSGEIGRDTGELFF. CDR3 DNA: TGTGCCTGGAGTGGGGAAATAGGGAGGGACACCGGGGAGCTGTTTTTT.

This clone was counted between two and nine times. This chain uses TRBV7-8 with TRBJ2-3; a weak D match, TRBD1 (6 bases). Per germline, CDR1 SGHVS and CDR2 FQNEAQ. The V end was cut by 0 bases, the J end by 5 bases, with 21 bases between. CDR3 length: 18 residues. The CDR3 region is CASSLARQPGETLDTQYF. The CDR3 DNA is TGTGCCAGCAGCTTAGCGCGTCAGCCAGGGGAGACCCTAGATACGCAGTATTTT.

CDR3 amino acids: CASSFRPSGKETQYF. The DNA for the CDR3 is TGTGCCAGCAGCTTCCGGCCTAGCGGAAAAGAGACCCAGTACTTC. The rearrangement uses TRBV7-2 and TRBJ2-5, with 7 bases identical to TRBD2. Looked up from germline, CDR1 is SGHTA and CDR2 is FQGNSA. The length of the CDR3 is 15 residues. With V trimmed by 3 bases and J by 3 bases, 7 bases remained unmatched.

In this sample, this clone turned up once. The genes are TRBV29-1 and TRBJ1-1; possible D gene TRBD1, 6 bases. The CDR3 totals 11 residues. The V end lost 6 bases, the J end lost 6 bases, and 11 bases lay between the germline ends. CDR1 is SQVTM and CDR2 is ANQGSEA in the germline V gene. The CDR3 DNA is TGCAGCGTCCCCGGGGGGCCTGAAGCTTTCTTT. Translating gives CSVPGGPEAFF.

The chain is built from TRBV2 and TRBJ1-5, with D tentatively TRBD1 (6 bases). CDR3 length: 14 residues. CDR1 and CDR2 (germline): SNHLY, FYNNEI. The germline V and J ends were trimmed by 6 bases and 7 bases, with 16 bases remaining between them. The DNA of the CDR3 is TGTGCCAGCAGCCCCAGGGGAGGGTACCAGCCCCAGCATTTT. Protein product: CASSPRGGYQPQHF.

V usage is TRBV19 and J usage is TRBJ2-2; tentative D call: TRBD1 (6 bases). CDR1 LNHDA and CDR2 SQIVND come from the germline V gene (reference sequence). The CDR3 consists of 15 residues. Trimming removed 8 bases from V and 8 bases from J, with 21 bases in between. The CDR3 nucleotides are TGTGCCAGTCAAAATACAGGGTGGTGGTTGGGGGAGCTGTTTTTT. Its protein is CASQNTGWWLGELFF.

The chain uses TRBV27 and TRBJ1-6, with TRBD1 matching 10 bases. The CDR3 has 17 amino acids. Germline lookup yields CDR1 MNHEY and CDR2 SMNVEV (reference sequence). V shed 4 bases, J shed 7 bases, and the junction held 10 bases outside the gene matches. The CDR3 nucleotides read TGTGCCAGCAGTTGGGGCACCCCGGGACAGGGGAATTCACCCCTCCACTTT. This translates into CASSWGTPGQGNSPLHF.

The chain recombines TRBV4-3 with TRBJ2-7, with 10 bases identical to TRBD1. The CDR3 sequence is 17 residues long. CDR1 is LGHNA and CDR2 is YSLEER in the germline V gene. Losses at the gene ends were 4 bases for V and 5 bases for J; bases not matched to a gene: 14. The CDR3 reads CASSLRWDRGVPHEQYF. CDR3 sequence (DNA): TGCGCCAGCAGCCTACGCTGGGACAGGGGCGTGCCCCACGAGCAGTACTTC.

This clone appeared a few times. This chain uses TRBV2 with TRBJ2-7; D is perhaps TRBD2 (5 bases). Germline loops: CDR1 SNHLY, CDR2 FYNNEI. The germline V and J ends were trimmed by 3 bases and 3 bases, with 6 bases remaining between them. This CDR3 has 12 residues. This CDR3 is CASSEDFYEQYF. The CDR3, as DNA: TGTGCCAGCAGTGAGGACTTCTACGAGCAGTACTTC.

This clone has only one observation. J is TRBJ2-3 and V is TRBV7-2, with 11 bases aligning to TRBD2. CDR1 and CDR2 (germline): SGHTA, FQGNSA. The CDR3 loop spans 18 amino acids. Trimming removed 3 bases from V and 2 bases from J; junction bases left unmatched: 10. The CDR3 protein is CASSFLAGGPADTDTQYF. Here the CDR3 DNA reads TGTGCCAGCAGCTTCCTAGCGGGGGGCCCTGCTGACACAGATACGCAGTATTTT.

This clone was detected only once. This sequence joins TRBV28 and TRBJ1-2; D ambiguous. The germline V and J ends were trimmed by 6 bases and 3 bases, with 14 bases remaining between them. Looked up from germline, CDR1 is MDHEN and CDR2 is SYDVKM. This CDR3 region has 14 residues. CDR3 in DNA: TGTGCCAGCAGCCCGGGAGGGAGTCACTATGGCTACACCTTC. It is translated as CASSPGGSHYGYTF.

The rearrangement joins TRBV15 to TRBJ1-2; D call uncertain. V gave up 0 bases and J gave up 3 bases, with 8 bases separating them. Germline V gene lookup returns CDR1 LNHNV and CDR2 YYDKDF (reference sequence). This CDR3 region has 14 residues. CDR3 amino acids: CATSREMLDYGYTF. CDR3 coding DNA: TGTGCCACCAGCAGAGAAATGTTAGACTATGGCTACACCTTC.